This TCR beta chain originates from a study of cytomegalovirus exposure and HLA in healthy donors. Vbeta (60) and Jbeta (13) primers were used in the PCR. Generated by immunoSEQ multiplex PCR, the TCRdb table keeps only in-frame clones and is missing some. The sample lists about 73,000 clones; 75% were seen once. V lost 1 base to trimming and J lost 5 bases; unmatched junction nucleotides: 7. Germline V gene sequence: CDR1 SGHVS, CDR2 FQNEAQ. This CDR3 contains 15 residues. Concerning this clone: Its antigen is as yet unknown.

Findings and caveats of the study: Later on, analysis showed that most CMV-associated TCR beta chains appeared to be HLA-restricted. Cytomegalovirus association was listed for 170 or so TCR beta chains. Presence/absence analyses supposed approximately even sequencing depth among donors.

The clonotype was recovered from a man between 65 and 85 years old in good health and CMV-seronegative. The sequenced sample was PBMCs. This chain joins TRBV7-8 and TRBJ2-5, with TRBD2 matching over 7 bases. In DNA form, the CDR3 reads TGTGCCAGCAGCTTAGGCGGGGACGGGAGGGAGACCCAGTACTTC. This encodes CASSLGGDGRETQYF.